This T cell receptor (beta chain) was found in a study of blood T cell repertoires in COVID-19. Study-wide context: Sites across the United States, Italy and Spain contributed samples from acute and convalescent COVID-19. PBMCs, B-cell-depleted T cells, or T cells were the source of the cDNA or gDNA that made up the material.

What the recovered Cohort 3 donors had was two negative PCRs, clearance, or symptom resolution. Germline V CDR1 and CDR2: SEHNR, FQNEAQ (reference sequence). This CDR3 is built from 14 residues. After removal of 5 bases from V and 4 bases from J, the junction contained 6 bases not matched to a gene. Here immunoSEQ multiplex PCR was the method, and the copy in TCRdb shows in-frame clones only, minus some. The sample has approximately 150,000 clones, around 84% seen once; the top ten hold about 8%. This chain joins TRBV7-9 and TRBJ2-5, with 8 nucleotides matching TRBD1. The origin of this receptor is a woman between 50 and 59 years old who had recovered from COVID-19. Sequenced material: PBMCs or T cells enriched from blood (not recorded which). The CDR3, as DNA: TGTGCCAGCAGCACGGGACAGGTTCGAGAGACCCAGTACTTC. Encoded protein: CASSTGQVRETQYF.